The rows below give T cell receptor beta chains drawn from one sample of a study of T cells after somatic rescue of genetic block. The assay was immunoSEQ multiplex PCR, and TCRdb's table has in-frame clones only and misses some. The profile shows roughly 14,000 clones, 55% to 75% of them singletons. Source material: peripheral blood mononuclear cells (PBMCs). Source of these receptors: a boy between 10 and 17 years old. The conserved cysteine and the conserved F or W are not part of the CDR3 here.

len: 12
v_gene: TRBV7-9
j_gene: TRBJ2-7
CDR3aa: ASSLSEQEHEQY

len: 13
v_gene: TRBV19
j_gene: TRBJ2-2
CDR3aa: ASSTQTGRVGELF

len: 11
v_gene: TRBV13
j_gene: TRBJ2-3
CDR3aa: ASSPPNTDTQY

len: 12
v_gene: TRBV5-4
j_gene: TRBJ1-5
CDR3aa: ASSFKGSNQPQH

len: 13
v_gene: TRBV28
j_gene: TRBJ2-7
CDR3aa: ASSSFTSGAYEQY

len: 11
v_gene: TRBV5-1
j_gene: TRBJ2-5
CDR3aa: ASSLGGAETQY

len: 13
v_gene: TRBV7-9
j_gene: TRBJ1-1
CDR3aa: ASSFGQGRDTEAF

len: 14
v_gene: TRBV7-9
j_gene: TRBJ2-5
CDR3aa: ASSLASPGPRETQY

len: 11
v_gene: TRBV5-1
j_gene: TRBJ1-2
CDR3aa: ASSLEQNWGYT

len: 12
v_gene: TRBV11-2
j_gene: TRBJ2-4
CDR3aa: ASSLVRAKNIQY

len: 15
v_gene: TRBV19
j_gene: TRBJ2-7
CDR3aa: ASSIAPVAGGHYEQY

len: 13
v_gene: TRBV10-3
j_gene: TRBJ1-1
CDR3aa: AISALATGNTEAF

len: 13
v_gene: TRBV7-9
j_gene: TRBJ2-1
CDR3aa: ASSPGTSLIHEQF

len: 12
v_gene: TRBV27
j_gene: TRBJ1-1
CDR3aa: ASSTGGANTEAF

len: 13
v_gene: TRBV6-5
j_gene: TRBJ2-5
CDR3aa: ASSPGTGGLQTQY

len: 10
v_gene: TRBV7-9
j_gene: TRBJ1-1
CDR3aa: ASDRGDTEAF

len: 12
v_gene: TRBV6-1
j_gene: TRBJ2-3
CDR3aa: ASIIRSATDTQY

len: 12
v_gene: TRBV29-1
j_gene: TRBJ2-7
CDR3aa: SVGSRGGSHEQY

len: 13
v_gene: TRBV7-3
j_gene: TRBJ2-3
CDR3aa: ASSLKGLATDTQY